This TCR beta chain was sequenced for a study of shared clonotypes between healthy human individuals (dated by TCRdb to about 2020). Regarding the study in general: Three men and two women, aged 18 to 49 years, made up the cohort. For each donor, CD4 naive and CD4 memory were each given three plates, CD8 naive was given two plates, and CD8 memory was given one plate. To estimate repertoire size and how much clonotypes are shared between individuals, the study performed deep sequencing of blood TCR repertoires from a few healthy adults. To increase sequencing depth and limit assay-specific biases, different laboratories used diverse techniques to prepare libraries and sequence TCR repertoires. Leukapheresis yielded between about 0.8 and 8.9 billion PBMCs per donor. The research as a whole found: Incomplete sequencing was indicated by rarefaction of sorted-subset datasets, despite the large sequencing depth. Larger estimated clonotype richness was generally found for naive subsets than for memory subsets. About 5% of naive CD4, more than 3% of naive CD8, approximately 2% of memory CD4, and approximately 0.4% of memory CD8 clonotypes were shared across several donors. Sampling was limited to blood, and TCR repertoires in tissue likely differ from TCR repertoires in blood. Compared with non-shared clonotypes, clonotypes shared by all four sorted-subset donors had higher generation probabilities. Because the study included only a small number of donors, the genetic and exposure-history diversity represented was limited. Pairwise subsampling led to the expectation that sequencing depth would affect the degree of clonotype sharing among donors.

Comments on this clone: The specificity of this receptor is unknown. No qualities accompany the bases; no much larger clone lies one base away.

V and J lose 5 bases and 0 bases, and a span of 8 bases separates them. Reading from cysteine to phenylalanine, the CDR3 counts 14 amino acids. Only the CDR3 DNA is retained, 42 bases long and in frame from the first base. The germline V gene (reference sequence) yields SEHNR for CDR1 and FQNEAQ for CDR2. Using the deep immunoSEQ assay, multiplex PCR amplified TCR CDR3 regions from genomic DNA. Extracted genomic DNA from each cell subset was spread evenly across all wells of several immunoSEQ 96-well plates, with each plate serving as a replicate. For sorted subsets, each replicate PCR was loaded with 200 to 250 ng genomic DNA, equivalent to 30,000 or so T cell genomes. Purified libraries were measured with a Qubit 3.0 fluorometer, size-checked on a Bioanalyzer 2100, and measured again with the KAPA Library Quantification kit. Every immunoSEQ 96-well plate was sequenced on a dedicated single-read 150-cycle Illumina NextSeq 550 flow cell. The authors' analysis ran thus. Because the immunoSEQ output included only junctional sequences and no quality scores, the filtering could not be the same as the filtering used for full-length reads. To assign V/J genes and CDR3, sequences were annotated against IMGT germline references using PyIR, a Python wrapper for IgBLAST v1.9. Any read was removed if the V/J assignment was weak (E-value above 1e-6), the CDR3 was missing, or the read contained stop codons, out-of-frame junctions, or ambiguous translated residues. V3J clonotypes were defined as sequences sharing the same inferred V gene, J gene, and CDR3 amino acid sequence. The percentage overlap between two repertoires was calculated by dividing the number of shared unique clonotypes by the size of the smaller repertoire. Richness of each repertoire was evaluated using RTK rarefaction, the Chao1 estimator, and Recon v2.1 estimates of unobserved clonotypes. Generation probabilities were computed with OLGA for all TCRbeta clonotypes obtained by the gDNA method from four donors. TCRdb carries this immuneACCESS record with in-frame sequences only. Its versions omit some clonotypes, under half of them owing to an unresolved V gene in the studies checked, with the rest unexplained. V and J calls and clone size follow that table, whereas D and trimming were derived from the DNA. The sample profile shows about 2.4 million clones; over 85% of them were found once. Over 0.12% of the sample is in the top ten clones.

The donors were healthy, HIV-negative adults who had no recently reported acute infections or vaccinations. All donors were Caucasian adults living in Nashville, Tennessee, USA. CD4+ T cells were enriched through magnetic negative selection, after which naive cells were positively selected on CD45RA and the remaining negative fraction served as the memory subset. Blood was obtained by leukapheresis, after which PBMCs were separated by Ficoll-Histopaque density gradient centrifugation and cryopreserved in liquid nitrogen vapor phase. Purity and quantity of every magnetically sorted T cell population were checked by analytical flow cytometry. From each sorted fraction, genomic DNA was isolated and quantified by UV absorbance on a Nanodrop 2000c.

The TCR originated in a man aged 18 to 29 in good health. Specimen: naive CD4+ T cells sorted from blood. This specimen's cell subset or site label, per the study, means: CD45RA+ positively selected. The rearrangement joined TRBV7-9 to TRBJ1-3, with the D gene not clear enough to name. CDR3 loop: CASSQQSSGNTIYF. The nucleotides read TGTGCCAGCAGCCAACAGTCCTCTGGAAACACCATATATTTT.